Below are 7 T cell receptor beta chains sequenced from a single sample in a study of a mutant IDH1 vaccine in newly diagnosed glioma. The time point denotes: week 35, safety follow-up. What each vaccine dose contained was 300 ug of mutant IDH1 20-mer peptide, accompanied by topical imiquimod. Their antigens are not known. The repertoire was sequenced with immunoSEQ multiplex PCR; TCRdb's copy has only in-frame clones and lacks some. The sample has around 32,000 clones; 80% are singletons. Sequenced here: PBMCs, sampled from a glioma patient whose treatment included an IDH1 peptide vaccine. The origin of the receptors is a man aged 40-49 years with glioma. Some clones in this sample may be carry-over from other donors' samples.

The rearrangement uses TRBV5-1 and TRBJ2-1; TRBD2 matches at 9 bases. V lost 3 bases, J lost 15 bases, and 10 bases stayed unmatched. CDR1 is SGHRS and CDR2 is YFSETQ in the germline V gene. This CDR3 has 13 amino acids. The CDR3 coding sequence is TGCGCCAGCAGCTGGGGGGCTAGCGGGGACAGGTTCTTC. The encoded protein is CASSWGASGDRFF.

This clone was seen once. The V call is TRBV6-5, the J call TRBJ2-2; 11 nucleotides align to TRBD1. CDR1 and CDR2 (germline): MNHEY, SVGAGI. With 5 bases clipped from V and 4 bases from J, the junction kept 3 bases outside the gene matches. The length of the CDR3 is 15 residues. CDR3 protein: CASSGTGGSTGELFF. CDR3 DNA sequence: TGTGCCAGCAGTGGGACAGGGGGAAGCACCGGGGAGCTGTTTTTT.

The rearrangement links TRBV5-1 to TRBJ1-2, with a weak D call TRBD1 (5 bases). With 7 bases removed from V and 8 bases from J, the gap between germline ends came to 18 bases. This CDR3 is 13 amino acids long. Germline V gene sequence: CDR1 SGHRS, CDR2 YFSETQ. The CDR3 spells CASRSLGQRGYTF. As DNA, the CDR3 is TGCGCCAGCCGTTCGTTGGGGCAACGAGGCTACACCTTC.

The V and J genes are TRBV4-1 and TRBJ2-7; possibly TRBD1 or TRBD2 for D (6 bases each). Trimming pared 1 base from V and 4 bases from J, leaving 14 bases between. The CDR3 loop spans 15 amino acids. Germline CDR1 is MGHRA and CDR2 is YSYEKL. Here the CDR3 DNA reads TGCGCCAGCAGCCAAGGGGAACGGGGGCCTTACGAGCAGTACTTC. Protein: CASSQGERGPYEQYF.

This clone appeared a few times. The chain carries TRBV4-2 and TRBJ1-5, with D perhaps matching TRBD1 (6 bases). This CDR3 region has 15 residues. The V gene lost 0 bases and the J gene lost 0 bases, with 6 bases spanning the gap. Germline V gene sequence: CDR1 LGHNA, CDR2 YNFKEQ. In nucleotides, the CDR3 is TGTGCCAGCAGCCAAGAGGGACATAGCAATCAGCCCCAGCATTTT. Its protein product is CASSQEGHSNQPQHF.

For the CDR3, the DNA is TGCAGCGTGCTAAACACCGGGGCCTTCGGCGACTATGGCTACACCTTC. Its protein is CSVLNTGAFGDYGYTF. The rearrangement links TRBV29-1 to TRBJ1-2; TRBD1 might be the D (5 bases). Trimming pared 6 bases from V and 3 bases from J, leaving 23 bases between. The germline CDR1 and CDR2 sequences are SQVTM and ANQGSEA. This CDR3 contains 16 residues. The full variable domain, completed using reference TRBV29-1 and TRBJ1-2, is SAVISQKPSRDICQRGTSLTIQCQVDSQVTMMFWYRQQPGQSLTLIATANQGSEATYESGFVIDKFPISRPNLTFSTLTVSNMSPEDSSIYLCSVLNTGAFGDYGYTFGSGTRLTVV.

V gene TRBV6-1 combines with J gene TRBJ1-2; 9 bases align to TRBD1. V shed 5 bases and J 7 bases; nucleotides not matched to a gene: 8. CDR1 is MNHNS, CDR2 SASEGT, per germline. The length of the CDR3 is 14 residues. CDR3 region: CASSPLGQGTGYTF. In DNA form, the CDR3 reads TGTGCCAGCAGTCCCCTAGGACAGGGGACTGGCTACACCTTC.